A selection of T cell receptor beta chains follows, all from one sample in a study of cytomegalovirus exposure and HLA in healthy donors. The repertoire was sequenced with immunoSEQ multiplex PCR; TCRdb's copy has only in-frame clones and lacks some. This table holds some 98,000 clones, around 88% found once. Sequencing was performed on PBMCs. These receptor sequences come from a woman under 40 in good health and CMV-seronegative. Each CDR3 is given with its conserved first and last residue. The order of the fields is J gene, V gene, D gene, CDR3 protein. A D gene is named only where the DNA matches it firmly.

j_gene: TRBJ2-5; v_gene: TRBV10-1; d_gene: TRBD2; CDR3aa: CATLLAGWGETQYF
j_gene: TRBJ1-1; v_gene: TRBV20-1; d_gene: .; CDR3aa: CSARRGEAFF
j_gene: TRBJ2-2; v_gene: TRBV7-9; d_gene: TRBD1; CDR3aa: CASSSPSPGQGTNTGELFF
j_gene: TRBJ1-2; v_gene: TRBV2; d_gene: TRBD1; CDR3aa: CASSPEQGAIYGYTF
j_gene: TRBJ1-2; v_gene: TRBV7-2; d_gene: .; CDR3aa: CASSQSTGDYGYTF
j_gene: TRBJ2-3; v_gene: TRBV29-1; d_gene: .; CDR3aa: CSVERAAASTDTQYF
j_gene: TRBJ2-3; v_gene: TRBV5-1; d_gene: TRBD1; CDR3aa: CASSGWGQGARDTQYF
j_gene: TRBJ2-7; v_gene: TRBV21-1; d_gene: .; CDR3aa: CASGNGTGTSPSYEQYF
j_gene: TRBJ2-7; v_gene: TRBV7-3; d_gene: TRBD1; CDR3aa: CASSSGTGGYEQYF
j_gene: TRBJ2-1; v_gene: TRBV7-3; d_gene: .; CDR3aa: CASSLTRGGTARDEQFF
j_gene: TRBJ1-1; v_gene: TRBV28; d_gene: .; CDR3aa: CASSLLQGGTEAFF
j_gene: TRBJ1-1; v_gene: TRBV28; d_gene: .; CDR3aa: CASNSAGTEAFF
j_gene: TRBJ1-1; v_gene: TRBV7-8; d_gene: .; CDR3aa: CASSLTMLGAKNTEAFF
j_gene: TRBJ1-2; v_gene: TRBV7-9; d_gene: TRBD1; CDR3aa: CASSPQTGTAIRGYTF
j_gene: TRBJ1-1; v_gene: TRBV19; d_gene: .; CDR3aa: CASSSLLARNTEAFF
j_gene: TRBJ1-1; v_gene: TRBV4-1; d_gene: .; CDR3aa: CASSQRRALGAMNTEAFF
j_gene: TRBJ2-7; v_gene: TRBV4-3; d_gene: TRBD2; CDR3aa: CASSQMAGLAGQYEQYF
j_gene: TRBJ2-5; v_gene: TRBV7-8; d_gene: TRBD1; CDR3aa: CASSPYGQGSETQYF
j_gene: TRBJ1-4; v_gene: TRBV28; d_gene: .; CDR3aa: CASSQGRTQGKLFF
j_gene: TRBJ2-3; v_gene: TRBV18; d_gene: TRBD2; CDR3aa: CASSPGLAGVSTDTQYF
j_gene: TRBJ2-3; v_gene: TRBV5-1; d_gene: TRBD2; CDR3aa: CASSLAAGGTDTQYF
j_gene: TRBJ2-2; v_gene: TRBV5-1; d_gene: TRBD1; CDR3aa: CASSLDRGRPPLDTGELFF
j_gene: TRBJ1-1; v_gene: TRBV7-9; d_gene: .; CDR3aa: CASSLGDINPAFF
j_gene: TRBJ1-1; v_gene: TRBV5-1; d_gene: .; CDR3aa: CASSLGRGTEAFF
j_gene: TRBJ2-1; v_gene: TRBV5-1; d_gene: .; CDR3aa: CASSLGLRNEQFF
j_gene: TRBJ2-7; v_gene: TRBV11-2; d_gene: TRBD1; CDR3aa: CASSPQGGKTGFIYEQYF
j_gene: TRBJ1-2; v_gene: TRBV10-3; d_gene: TRBD1; CDR3aa: CAITGTGDGYTF
j_gene: TRBJ1-5; v_gene: TRBV7-8; d_gene: .; CDR3aa: CASSLRDTYQPQHF
j_gene: TRBJ2-7; v_gene: TRBV28; d_gene: .; CDR3aa: CASRGSYSYEQYF
j_gene: TRBJ1-4; v_gene: TRBV27; d_gene: .; CDR3aa: CASSLNSGRNEKLFF
j_gene: TRBJ2-7; v_gene: TRBV5-6; d_gene: .; CDR3aa: CASSLSRSGQIYEQYF
j_gene: .; v_gene: TRBV5-1; d_gene: .; CDR3aa: CASSLYYEQYF
j_gene: TRBJ1-6; v_gene: TRBV2; d_gene: TRBD1; CDR3aa: CASSATGTGTSPLHF
j_gene: TRBJ2-1; v_gene: TRBV5-1; d_gene: TRBD1; CDR3aa: CASGPGQGGNEQFF